This is a list of T cell receptor beta chains from one sample in a study of CD8 T cells in Susac syndrome. MiXCR, applied by TCRdb to the immunoSEQ multiplex PCR reads, yields one record per CDR3 protein. The data show 250,000 to 300,000 distinct CDR3 sequences, about 85% seen once. The sequenced sample consisted of CD8+ T cells from PBMCs. All receptors come from a human donor with multiple sclerosis. The CDR3 runs from the conserved cysteine through the conserved F or W.

v_call: TRBV1; j_call: TRBJ1-4; cdr3_length: 18; cdr3_aa: CTSSQDIGQHATNEKLFF
v_call: TRBV5-6; j_call: TRBJ2-6; cdr3_length: 17; cdr3_aa: CASRTGTEFTGANVLTF
v_call: TRBV14; j_call: TRBJ2-7; cdr3_length: 17; cdr3_aa: CASSHLFRGRGPYEQYF
v_call: TRBV9; j_call: TRBJ2-5; cdr3_length: 12; cdr3_aa: CASSDPPGAQYF
v_call: TRBV5-6; j_call: TRBJ2-4; cdr3_length: 14; cdr3_aa: CASSPYGGGNIQYF
v_call: TRBV5-4; j_call: TRBJ2-7; cdr3_length: 15; cdr3_aa: CASSLDRLTGWEQYF
v_call: TRBV27; j_call: TRBJ2-3; cdr3_length: 15; cdr3_aa: CASSFPGQGVGTQYF
v_call: TRBV5-6; j_call: TRBJ1-1; cdr3_length: 11; cdr3_aa: CASSLQAEAFF
v_call: TRBV4-1; j_call: TRBJ2-1; cdr3_length: 17; cdr3_aa: CASSLDPGVGWNNEQFF
v_call: TRBV4-1; j_call: TRBJ2-7; cdr3_length: 17; cdr3_aa: CASSQDIGTGYLIEQYF
v_call: TRBV9; j_call: TRBJ2-1; cdr3_length: 15; cdr3_aa: CASSVGGGRKNEQFF
v_call: TRBV12-5; j_call: TRBJ2-5; cdr3_length: 14; cdr3_aa: CASGLGLAKETQYF
v_call: TRBV9; j_call: TRBJ1-6; cdr3_length: 16; cdr3_aa: CASSEELQGGNSPLHF
v_call: TRBV7-9; j_call: TRBJ2-2; cdr3_length: 17; cdr3_aa: CASRPTSGRAFAGELFF
v_call: TRBV27; j_call: TRBJ2-1; cdr3_length: 11; cdr3_aa: CASSSRIEQFF
v_call: TRBV29-1; j_call: TRBJ2-1; cdr3_length: 15; cdr3_aa: CSVVGIAGGYNEQFF